The clone carrying this TCR beta chain was detected ten times or more. Its matching antigen is unknown. MiXCR, applied by TCRdb to the 5' RACE reads, yields one record per CDR3 protein. Of over 95,000 distinct CDR3 sequences listed, over 6.5% are singletons. The CDR3 runs 15 residues. V gave up 1 base and J gave up 2 bases; unmatched junction bases: 2. The V gene's germline CDR1 is SGHTA and CDR2 FQGTGA. The data stem from a study of CD8 T cells in ankylosing spondylitis. Study results and limitations: CD8+ cells made up the disease-linked clones, which were relatively rare in peripheral blood.

The TCR originated in a male donor with ankylosing spondylitis or in good health (not recorded which). Sequenced material: blood, either unsorted or a sorted T cell fraction (not recorded which). V and J are TRBV7-3 and TRBJ2-1, with 7 positions matching TRBD1. The chain's CDR3 is CASSLSQGAYNEQFF. CDR3 DNA sequence: TGTGCCAGCAGCTTAAGCCAGGGGGCCTACAATGAGCAGTTCTTC.